This T cell receptor beta chain was recorded in a study of CD8 T cells in ankylosing spondylitis. General observations from the study: Prior work had noted some motif variants in reactive arthritis blood and synovial fluid. The authors found the disease-linked clones to be CD8+ and relatively rare in peripheral blood. A TCR beta motif made of about 8 highly homologous variants seemed typical of ankylosing spondylitis blood.

Using quantitative 5'-RACE with molecular barcodes, the authors made TCR beta libraries. TCRdb reprocessed the 5' RACE reads with MiXCR, giving one entry per CDR3 protein. This table holds roughly 490,000 distinct CDR3 sequences, less than 6% found once. The CDR3 is 17 amino acids. V gave up 0 bases and J gave up 0 bases, with 15 bases separating them. The germline V gene has CDR1 SGHVS and CDR2 FNYEAQ. This clonotype was detected a few times. Its antigen is not identified. The TCR originated in a male donor with ankylosing spondylitis. The J gene is TRBJ2-7, the V gene TRBV7-6; D is unclear. Sample: blood, either unsorted or a sorted T cell fraction (not recorded which). As DNA, the CDR3 is TGTGCCAGCAGCTTAGCCCCTGGGCGGCTAGACTCCTACGAGCAGTACTTC. Protein sequence: CASSLAPGRLDSYEQYF.